This entry lists 10 T cell receptor beta chains sequenced from one sample in a study of Ad26.COV2.S vaccination and SARS-CoV-2 variants. The treatment denotes: around 19 received Ad26.COV2.S at low or high dose, single or two shots; several received placebo; per-sample allocation not given. Day 63 after the first vaccine or placebo injection was the time point for sampling. Sequenced by immunoSEQ multiplex PCR; TCRdb stores in-frame clones only, minus some. The sample has approximately 360,000 clones, around 82% seen once; the top ten hold around 7.3%. Source: peripheral blood, taken in a trial of Ad26.COV2.S vaccine versus placebo. These receptors all come from a person between 18 and 65 years old who received the Ad26.COV2.S COVID-19 vaccine or a placebo.

The chain recombines TRBV5-1 with TRBJ2-7, with 8 bases aligning to TRBD2. The length of the CDR3 is 13 residues. J gave up 4 bases and V 7 bases, and 7 bases lay outside the gene matches. Germline assignment: CDR1 SGHRS and CDR2 YFSETQ. In DNA form, the CDR3 reads TGCGCCAGCTCCTTCCGGGAGGGATACGAGCAGTACTTC. Protein sequence: CASSFREGYEQYF.

The chain uses TRBV11-2 and TRBJ2-3; 7 bases align to TRBD1. Germline trimming cut 3 bases from V and 1 base from J; bases unmatched to any gene: 7. Germline V gives CDR1 SGHAT, CDR2 FQNNGV. The CDR3 extends over 16 amino acids. This CDR3 reads CASSLLGGSRTDTQYF. CDR3 bases: TGTGCCAGCAGCTTGTTAGGGGGCTCTCGCACAGATACGCAGTATTTT.

The rearrangement joins TRBV30 to TRBJ1-5; D is uncertain. Germline loops: CDR1 GTSNPN, CDR2 SVGIG (reference sequence). This CDR3 comprises 13 residues. Trimming removed 0 bases at V and 1 base at J, with 4 bases between. CDR3 loop: CAWSVYSNQPQHF. The CDR3 DNA reads as TGTGCCTGGAGTGTATACAGCAATCAGCCCCAGCATTTT. The full variable domain, completed using reference TRBV30 and TRBJ1-5, is SQTIHQWPATLVQPVGSPLSLECTVEGTSNPNLYWYRQAAGRGLQLLFYSVGIGQISSEVPQNLSASRPQDRQFILSSKKLLLSDSGFYLCAWSVYSNQPQHFGDGTRLSIL.

This clone was seen a handful of times. The chain joins TRBV5-1 to TRBJ2-7, with a tentative D call TRBD1 (5 bases). This CDR3 spans 14 amino acids. Germline assignment: CDR1 SGHRS and CDR2 YFSETQ. Trimming stripped 4 bases from V and 3 bases from J, with 14 bases between. The CDR3 loop is CASSPPRDSYEQYF. The CDR3 coding sequence is TGCGCCAGCAGCCCACCCCGAGACAGCTACGAGCAGTACTTC. Full variable domain (outside the CDR3, taken from reference TRBV5-1 and TRBJ2-7): KAGVTQTPRYLIKTRGQQVTLSCSPISGHRSVSWYQQTPGQGLQFLFEYFSETQRNKGNFPGRFSGRQFSNSRSEMNVSTLELGDSALYLCASSPPRDSYEQYFGPGTRLTVT.

The genes are TRBV3-1 (or the pseudogene TRBV3-2) and TRBJ1-6; D is undetermined. The CDR3 totals 14 residues. Germline V gives CDR1 LGHDT, CDR2 YNNKEL (reference sequence). The V gene lost 2 bases and the J gene lost 7 bases, with 9 bases spanning the gap. CDR3 sequence reads: CASSQYSGNSPLHF. The CDR3 nucleotides are TGTGCCAGCAGCCAATACTCAGGCAATTCACCCCTCCACTTT.

The chain joins TRBV24-1 to TRBJ2-1; D possibly corresponds to TRBD1 (6 bases). V lost 7 bases to trimming and J lost 2 bases, with 14 bases between them. The length of the CDR3 is 15 residues. Germline V gene sequence: CDR1 KGHDR, CDR2 SFDVKD. CDR3 sequence: CATSRDKIAYNEQFF. In nucleotides, the CDR3 is TGTGCCACCAGCCGGGACAAAATCGCCTACAATGAGCAGTTCTTC.

This chain uses TRBV11-2 with TRBJ2-7; D unresolved. From germline, CDR1 is SGHAT and CDR2 FQNNGV. This CDR3 has 14 residues. Trimming took off 5 bases at V and 6 bases at J, with 17 bases between the two ends. CDR3 nucleotide sequence: TGTGCCAGCAGCGGGCGGCAACAACCAATCGAGCAGTACTTC. Translation: CASSGRQQPIEQYF.

This clone was seen more than once but under ten times. The chain combines TRBV9 with TRBJ1-4; D remains unclear. In germline, CDR1 is SGDLS, CDR2 YYNGEE. The CDR3 extends over 14 amino acids. V dropped 0 bases and J dropped 5 bases, with 8 bases sitting between them. Here the CDR3 DNA reads TGTGCCAGCAGCGTAGAGGCAAGCAATGAAAAACTGTTTTTT. This sequence encodes CASSVEASNEKLFF.

The CDR3 protein is CASSLGGWDYGYTF. For the CDR3, the DNA is TGTGCCAGCAGCTTAGGAGGGTGGGACTATGGCTACACCTTC. The V and J genes are TRBV7-9 and TRBJ1-2; D is undetermined. Trimming shortened V by 1 base and J by 3 bases, and 9 bases separated the two germline ends. The CDR3 is made up of 14 amino acids. Germline lookup yields CDR1 SEHNR and CDR2 FQNEAQ (reference sequence).

The V gene is TRBV19, the J gene TRBJ1-5; the D gene is possibly TRBD1 (5 bases). The CDR3 runs to 12 residues. Trimming took 8 bases from V and 6 from J, leaving 11 bases between them. The V gene's germline CDR1 is LNHDA and CDR2 SQIVND (reference sequence). CDR3 bases: TGTGCCAGTCGCAGGGTCGGTCAGCCCCAGCATTTT. Protein: CASRRVGQPQHF.